These T cell receptor beta chains were read from a single sample in a study of CD4 and CD8 cells across lung adenocarcinoma regions. Each CDR3 protein gets one entry after TCRdb re-called the PCR reads with MiXCR. The sample has about 5,300 distinct CDR3 sequences; around two thirds are singletons. The sample consisted of CD4+ T cells from the center of a lung tumor. These receptors all stem from a female donor with lung adenocarcinoma. The CD4 and CD8 labels of this study may be unreliable. The CDR3 runs from the conserved cysteine through the conserved F or W. The order of the fields is clone size, V gene, J gene, D gene, CDR3 protein, CDR3 DNA. A D gene is named only where the DNA matches it firmly. Rows may omit the clone size; those that give it use once, few, many or a size class.

abundance: NA
v_gene: TRBV7-2
j_gene: TRBJ2-5
d_gene: NA
CDR3aa: CASSPQDGAETQYF
CDR3nt: TGTGCCAGCAGCCCTCAGGACGGAGCTGAGACCCAGTACTTC

abundance: NA
v_gene: TRBV10-3
j_gene: TRBJ2-3
d_gene: TRBD2
CDR3aa: CATEGLADTDTQYF
CDR3nt: TGTGCCACGGAGGGACTAGCGGACACAGATACGCAGTATTTT

abundance: few
v_gene: TRBV7-8
j_gene: TRBJ2-7
d_gene: NA
CDR3aa: CASSLVTEGSYEQYF
CDR3nt: TGTGCCAGCAGCTTAGTCACGGAGGGCTCCTACGAGCAGTACTTC

abundance: NA
v_gene: TRBV7-2
j_gene: TRBJ1-3
d_gene: NA
CDR3aa: CASSFEAGNTIYF
CDR3nt: TGTGCCAGCAGCTTCGAAGCTGGAAACACCATATATTTT

abundance: once
v_gene: TRBV10-2
j_gene: TRBJ2-3
d_gene: NA
CDR3aa: CAGSGGVVTDTQYF
CDR3nt: TGCGCGGGCAGTGGGGGAGTCGTCACAGATACGCAGTATTTC

abundance: NA
v_gene: TRBV6-1
j_gene: TRBJ2-7
d_gene: NA
CDR3aa: CASSEGAPLSYEQYF
CDR3nt: TGTGCCAGCAGTGAAGGGGCTCCCTTATCCTACGAGCAGTACTTC

abundance: few
v_gene: TRBV11-1
j_gene: TRBJ2-1
d_gene: TRBD2
CDR3aa: CASSLGRGRPNNEQFF
CDR3nt: TGTGCCAGCAGCTTAGGTCGCGGGAGGCCCAACAATGAGCAGTTCTTC

abundance: NA
v_gene: TRBV6-1
j_gene: TRBJ2-3
d_gene: NA
CDR3aa: CASSATSLALLEDTQYF
CDR3nt: TGTGCCAGCAGTGCTACCTCCCTTGCCCTTCTGGAGGATACGCAGTATTTT

abundance: NA
v_gene: TRBV25-1
j_gene: TRBJ2-2
d_gene: NA
CDR3aa: CASSDPTGANTGELFF
CDR3nt: TGTGCCAGCAGTGACCCGACAGGAGCGAACACCGGGGAGCTGTTTTTT

abundance: NA
v_gene: TRBV7-8
j_gene: TRBJ2-7
d_gene: NA
CDR3aa: CASSLRARGLDSHEQYF
CDR3nt: TGTGCCAGCAGCTTAAGAGCTAGGGGACTCGACTCCCACGAGCAGTACTTC

abundance: few
v_gene: TRBV20-1
j_gene: TRBJ2-6
d_gene: NA
CDR3aa: CSAVRSWAAGANVLTF
CDR3nt: TGCAGTGCTGTCCGAAGTTGGGCCGCTGGGGCCAACGTCCTGACTTTC

abundance: NA
v_gene: TRBV6-1
j_gene: TRBJ2-5
d_gene: NA
CDR3aa: CARGPGDRGTETQYF
CDR3nt: TGTGCCAGGGGCCCCGGGGACCGTGGCACAGAGACGCAGTACTTC

abundance: NA
v_gene: TRBV6-5
j_gene: TRBJ2-3
d_gene: TRBD1
CDR3aa: CASSFQGGEDTQYF
CDR3nt: TGTGCCAGCAGTTTCCAAGGGGGCGAGGATACGCAGTATTTT

abundance: NA
v_gene: TRBV6-1
j_gene: TRBJ2-5
d_gene: NA
CDR3aa: CASGGLGGRDQETQYF
CDR3nt: TGTGCCAGCGGGGGGCTAGGGGGCCGTGACCAAGAGACCCAGTACTTC

abundance: NA
v_gene: TRBV6-1
j_gene: TRBJ2-1
d_gene: NA
CDR3aa: CASSEWVTSSYNEQFF
CDR3nt: TGTGCCAGCAGTGAATGGGTTACAAGCTCCTACAATGAGCAGTTCTTC

abundance: NA
v_gene: TRBV10-1
j_gene: TRBJ2-3
d_gene: NA
CDR3aa: CASSEGADTQYF
CDR3nt: TGCGCCAGCAGTGAGGGCGCAGATACGCAGTATTTT

abundance: NA
v_gene: TRBV6-1
j_gene: TRBJ2-7
d_gene: TRBD1
CDR3aa: CASFISGTGNYEQYF
CDR3nt: TGTGCCAGCTTCATTTCCGGGACAGGGAATTACGAGCAGTACTTC

abundance: NA
v_gene: TRBV6-1
j_gene: TRBJ2-1
d_gene: NA
CDR3aa: CASSEGVYNEQFF
CDR3nt: TGTGCCAGCAGCGAGGGCGTCTACAATGAGCAGTTCTTC

abundance: NA
v_gene: TRBV11-3
j_gene: TRBJ2-5
d_gene: NA
CDR3aa: CASSFSSKETQYF
CDR3nt: TGTGCCAGCAGCTTTTCTAGCAAAGAGACCCAGTACTTC

abundance: NA
v_gene: TRBV7-6
j_gene: TRBJ2-1
d_gene: NA
CDR3aa: CASSLAGRYNEQFF
CDR3nt: TGTGCCAGCAGCTTAGCCGGGAGATACAATGAGCAGTTCTTC